The rows below give T cell receptor beta chains drawn from one sample of a study of identical twins. TCRdb called the 5' RACE reads again in MiXCR, with one record for every CDR3 protein. The data show under 900,000 distinct CDR3 sequences, 15% to 20% seen once. These data were also filed under a second study, of T cells expressing NK-cell markers.

Sequencing was performed on PBMCs. The receptors originated from a woman between 18 and 29 years old in good health. Each CDR3 is given with its conserved first and last residue. Each record gives: J gene, V gene, D gene, clone size, CDR3 DNA, CDR3 protein. D genes are given only for firm matches. Not all rows give a size; the values are once, few, many and, for expanded clones, a class.

j_gene: TRBJ1-1; v_gene: TRBV6-5; d_gene: -; abundance: few; CDR3nt: TGTGCCAGCAGTTTAACAGCATTAGGGAACACTGAAGCTTTCTTT; CDR3aa: CASSLTALGNTEAFF
j_gene: TRBJ2-5; v_gene: TRBV12-3/TRBV12-4; d_gene: -; abundance: -; CDR3nt: TGTGCCAGCAGTTTTGGAATGCCAGAGACCCAGTACTTC; CDR3aa: CASSFGMPETQYF
j_gene: TRBJ1-5; v_gene: TRBV12-3/TRBV12-4; d_gene: -; abundance: few; CDR3nt: TGTGCCAGCAGCTCTAGCCTGAGCGGTCCCCAGCATTTT; CDR3aa: CASSSSLSGPQHF
j_gene: TRBJ2-1; v_gene: TRBV11-1; d_gene: -; abundance: many; CDR3nt: TGTGCCAGCAGCTTAAGTAGCGGTGAGCAGTTCTTC; CDR3aa: CASSLSSGEQFF
j_gene: TRBJ1-1; v_gene: TRBV6-1; d_gene: -; abundance: few; CDR3nt: TGTGCCAGCAGTGAATTGGGCCCGGGGTCTGAAGCTTTCTTT; CDR3aa: CASSELGPGSEAFF
j_gene: TRBJ2-7; v_gene: TRBV24-1; d_gene: -; abundance: -; CDR3nt: TGTGCCACCAGTGATTTGTCGCAGAGGAGCATTTTACTCCCCCCCTACGAGCAGTACTTC; CDR3aa: CATSDLSQRSILLPPYEQYF
j_gene: TRBJ2-3; v_gene: TRBV6-5; d_gene: TRBD2; abundance: few; CDR3nt: TGTGCCAGCAGTTACGGGTCGGGGGGGCTTGGGGCAGATACGCAGTATTTT; CDR3aa: CASSYGSGGLGADTQYF
j_gene: TRBJ2-2; v_gene: TRBV5-6; d_gene: -; abundance: -; CDR3nt: TGTGCCAGCCGAATAACAGGGTTTCGAACCGGGGAGCTGTTTTTT; CDR3aa: CASRITGFRTGELFF
j_gene: TRBJ2-1; v_gene: TRBV12-3/TRBV12-4; d_gene: -; abundance: -; CDR3nt: TGTGCCAGCAGTGCCGGACTTCCAGTTTACAATGAGCAGTTCTTC; CDR3aa: CASSAGLPVYNEQFF
j_gene: TRBJ2-2; v_gene: TRBV9; d_gene: -; abundance: -; CDR3nt: TGTGCCAGCAGCGTAGTGGCAGTCACCGGGGAGCTGTTTTTT; CDR3aa: CASSVVAVTGELFF
j_gene: TRBJ2-3; v_gene: TRBV6-5; d_gene: -; abundance: few; CDR3nt: TGTGCCACTTCAGACTCCAGGGCGCAGTATTTT; CDR3aa: CATSDSRAQYF
j_gene: TRBJ1-5; v_gene: TRBV6-1; d_gene: TRBD1; abundance: many; CDR3nt: TGTGCCAGCAGTCTTACAGGGGTCAATCAGCCCCAGCATTTT; CDR3aa: CASSLTGVNQPQHF
j_gene: TRBJ2-7; v_gene: TRBV27; d_gene: -; abundance: -; CDR3nt: TGTGCCAGCAGTTTATCGCCCAACTCCTACGAGCAGTACTTC; CDR3aa: CASSLSPNSYEQYF
j_gene: TRBJ1-2; v_gene: TRBV5-5; d_gene: -; abundance: many; CDR3nt: TGTGCCAGCAGCTCCCTCACGTACAGAGAAGGCTACACCTTC; CDR3aa: CASSSLTYREGYTF
j_gene: TRBJ2-2; v_gene: TRBV12-3/TRBV12-4; d_gene: TRBD2; abundance: few; CDR3nt: TGTGCCAGCAGGGCCCCGGGACTAGCCGCCACCGGGGAGCTGTTTTTT; CDR3aa: CASRAPGLAATGELFF
j_gene: TRBJ2-1; v_gene: TRBV11-1; d_gene: TRBD2; abundance: -; CDR3nt: TGTGCCAGCAGCCCCCCGAGAGCCGGGAGGGCCGGATCCTACAATGAGCAGTTCTTC; CDR3aa: CASSPPRAGRAGSYNEQFF
j_gene: TRBJ1-1; v_gene: TRBV7-9; d_gene: -; abundance: -; CDR3nt: TGTGCCAGCAGCTTAGTCTTGGGAGCTTTCTTT; CDR3aa: CASSLVLGAFF
j_gene: TRBJ2-1; v_gene: TRBV5-1; d_gene: -; abundance: -; CDR3nt: TGCGCCAGCGGGCCCGCCCAAAATGAGCAGTTCTTC; CDR3aa: CASGPAQNEQFF
j_gene: TRBJ2-3; v_gene: TRBV5-1; d_gene: -; abundance: -; CDR3nt: TGCGCCAGCAGCCCCAGGGACAACGCTGTAGATACGCAGTATTTT; CDR3aa: CASSPRDNAVDTQYF
j_gene: TRBJ2-7; v_gene: TRBV27; d_gene: -; abundance: few; CDR3nt: TGTGCCAGCAGTTTTCGACACGTCTCCTACGAGCAGTACTTC; CDR3aa: CASSFRHVSYEQYF
j_gene: TRBJ2-7; v_gene: TRBV12-3/TRBV12-4; d_gene: -; abundance: -; CDR3nt: TGTGCCAGCAGTTTAGGGATTGCCTACGAGCAGTACTTC; CDR3aa: CASSLGIAYEQYF
j_gene: TRBJ2-2; v_gene: TRBV7-6; d_gene: -; abundance: once; CDR3nt: TGTGCCAGCAGTCCCACGGTTTTCTGGAGAGGACAAATCACCGGGGAGCTGTTTTTT; CDR3aa: CASSPTVFWRGQITGELFF
j_gene: TRBJ1-6; v_gene: TRBV11-3; d_gene: -; abundance: few; CDR3nt: TGTGCCAGCAGCGATCCCCCTGCCGGGAATAATTCACCCCTCCACTTT; CDR3aa: CASSDPPAGNNSPLHF
j_gene: TRBJ2-3; v_gene: TRBV11-2; d_gene: TRBD2; abundance: -; CDR3nt: TGTGCCAGCAGCATAGAGACTAGCGGGAGCACAGATACGCAGTATTTT; CDR3aa: CASSIETSGSTDTQYF
j_gene: TRBJ2-5; v_gene: TRBV7-9; d_gene: -; abundance: -; CDR3nt: TGTGCCAGCAGCCCTGGGCCCGGAACAAAAGTGGAAGAGACCCAGTACTTC; CDR3aa: CASSPGPGTKVEETQYF
j_gene: TRBJ1-2; v_gene: TRBV3-1; d_gene: TRBD1; abundance: few; CDR3nt: TGTGCCAGCAGCCTTGGGACAGGGGAGGAAGGCTACACCTTC; CDR3aa: CASSLGTGEEGYTF
j_gene: TRBJ1-2; v_gene: TRBV9; d_gene: -; abundance: few; CDR3nt: TGTGCCAGCAGCGTGCGGGCGGACTTTAACTATGGCTACACCTTC; CDR3aa: CASSVRADFNYGYTF
j_gene: TRBJ2-7; v_gene: TRBV10-3; d_gene: -; abundance: few; CDR3nt: TGTGCCACCAGCGGTAGCTCCTACGAGCAGTACTTC; CDR3aa: CATSGSSYEQYF
j_gene: TRBJ2-7; v_gene: TRBV29-1; d_gene: -; abundance: few; CDR3nt: TGCAGCGTTCGAGGGCAGTCGACCTACGAGCAGTACTTC; CDR3aa: CSVRGQSTYEQYF
j_gene: TRBJ2-1; v_gene: TRBV3-1; d_gene: -; abundance: few; CDR3nt: TGTGCCAGCAGCGCCCGGGGCACCGAGAATGAGCAGTTCTTC; CDR3aa: CASSARGTENEQFF
j_gene: TRBJ2-7; v_gene: TRBV4-1; d_gene: TRBD1; abundance: -; CDR3nt: TGCGCCAGCAGCCAAGATGGCACCGGGACAGGAAGAGTCTACGAGCAGTACTTC; CDR3aa: CASSQDGTGTGRVYEQYF
j_gene: TRBJ2-7; v_gene: TRBV5-6; d_gene: -; abundance: -; CDR3nt: TGTGCCAGCAGACGAGGGGGAAGCGAGCAGTACTTC; CDR3aa: CASRRGGSEQYF
j_gene: TRBJ2-3; v_gene: TRBV14; d_gene: TRBD1; abundance: few; CDR3nt: TGTGCCAGCAGCCACTTAGGACAGGGGAGAACAGATACGCAGTATTTT; CDR3aa: CASSHLGQGRTDTQYF
j_gene: TRBJ2-1; v_gene: TRBV20-1; d_gene: -; abundance: few; CDR3nt: TGCAGTGCTAGAGATCTGTCGAATGAGCAGTTCTTC; CDR3aa: CSARDLSNEQFF
j_gene: TRBJ2-3; v_gene: TRBV5-1; d_gene: -; abundance: many; CDR3nt: TGTGCCAGCAGCTTAGCTTCAGATACGCAGTATTTT; CDR3aa: CASSLASDTQYF
j_gene: TRBJ2-1; v_gene: TRBV29-1; d_gene: -; abundance: -; CDR3nt: TGCAGCGTTGTGGGGGGCGCTTCGGGCAATGAGCAGTTCTTC; CDR3aa: CSVVGGASGNEQFF
j_gene: TRBJ2-3; v_gene: TRBV5-1; d_gene: -; abundance: few; CDR3nt: TGCGCCAGCATCGCTCAGGAGGTCGTACCATTCACAGATACGCAGTATTTT; CDR3aa: CASIAQEVVPFTDTQYF
j_gene: TRBJ2-1; v_gene: TRBV20-1; d_gene: TRBD2; abundance: few; CDR3nt: TGCAGTGCGACGGGACTAGAGAGGGGGAAGGCCTACAATGAGCAGTTCTTC; CDR3aa: CSATGLERGKAYNEQFF
j_gene: TRBJ2-7; v_gene: TRBV20-1; d_gene: TRBD2; abundance: -; CDR3nt: TGCAGTGCTCCGGGACTAGCGGGGGAAGTGTCCTACGAGCAGTACTTC; CDR3aa: CSAPGLAGEVSYEQYF
j_gene: TRBJ1-4; v_gene: TRBV29-1; d_gene: TRBD1; abundance: few; CDR3nt: TGCAGCGTTGCTGACAGGGGAGGAGAAAAACTGTTTTTT; CDR3aa: CSVADRGGEKLFF
j_gene: TRBJ2-1; v_gene: TRBV6-1; d_gene: -; abundance: few; CDR3nt: TGTGCCAGCAGGGATAGCGGCCGTAACAATGAGCAGTTCTTC; CDR3aa: CASRDSGRNNEQFF
j_gene: TRBJ2-5; v_gene: TRBV15; d_gene: -; abundance: few; CDR3nt: TGTGCCACCAGCAGACCTGAGACTAGTCGCGAGACCCAGTACTTC; CDR3aa: CATSRPETSRETQYF
j_gene: TRBJ2-1; v_gene: TRBV12-3/TRBV12-4; d_gene: -; abundance: -; CDR3nt: TGTGCCAGCAGTCAGAGGGTTGTAACGTTCTTC; CDR3aa: CASSQRVVTFF
j_gene: TRBJ2-1; v_gene: TRBV4-1; d_gene: -; abundance: many; CDR3nt: TGCGCCAGCAGCCAAGTTAACCTAGTCGCGCACAATGAGCAGTTCTTC; CDR3aa: CASSQVNLVAHNEQFF
j_gene: TRBJ2-1; v_gene: TRBV20-1; d_gene: -; abundance: -; CDR3nt: TGCAGTGCTAGAGATTATCGGACTGCGTCCTACAATGAGCAGTTCTTC; CDR3aa: CSARDYRTASYNEQFF
j_gene: TRBJ2-7; v_gene: TRBV6-1; d_gene: TRBD2; abundance: -; CDR3nt: TGTGCCAGCAGCACGACTAGCGGGAGGTACGAGCAGTACTTC; CDR3aa: CASSTTSGRYEQYF